The 32 T cell receptor beta chains below all came from one sample that was sequenced in a study of CD8 T cells in Susac syndrome. Reverse transcription of roughly 0.5 to 1 ug RNA was performed with random hexamers. In TCRdb, the immunoSEQ multiplex PCR reads were re-called with MiXCR into one record per CDR3 protein. Of around 100,000 distinct CDR3 sequences listed, about 96% are singletons. The sample taken for sequencing was CD8+ T cells from PBMCs. Receptors originate from a human donor with Susac syndrome.

The gene calls are TRBV29-1 and TRBJ1-2, with D hard to call. The CDR3 extends over 14 amino acids. Germline values: CDR1 SQVTM, CDR2 ANQGSEA. The ends were cut back, 5 bases at V and 8 bases at J, with 21 bases in the middle. The CDR3 sequence is CSVQAAGSLEGYTF. The CDR3, as DNA: TGCAGCGTTCAAGCGGCGGGATCTCTGGAGGGCTACACCTTC.

This clonotype has a single count. The rearrangement uses TRBV20-1 and TRBJ2-7; 7 bases line up with TRBD2. Germline V CDR1 and CDR2: DFQATT, SNEGSKA (reference sequence). The V gene end was trimmed by 0 bases and the J gene end by 5 bases; junction bases not matched to a gene: 10. The CDR3 has 15 residues. CDR3 region: CSARDLLGGADEQYF. CDR3 DNA: TGCAGTGCTAGAGATCTTCTGGGAGGGGCGGACGAGCAGTACTTC.

The J gene is TRBJ2-3, the V gene TRBV6-6; D remains unclear. The germline V gene has CDR1 MNHNY and CDR2 SVGAGI (reference sequence). This CDR3 comprises 12 residues. V lost 7 bases to trimming and J lost 3 bases, with 8 bases between them. The CDR3, as DNA: TGTGCCAGCAACCACCCAACAGATACGCAGTATTTT. It is translated as CASNHPTDTQYF.

V and J are TRBV15 and TRBJ1-5, with D uncertain. V shed 0 bases and J shed 9 bases, with 6 bases lying between them. This CDR3 region has 12 residues. The V gene's germline CDR1 is LNHNV and CDR2 YYDKDF (reference sequence). CDR3 residues: CATSREAGPQHF. The CDR3 DNA follows: TGTGCCACCAGCAGAGAGGCTGGGCCCCAGCATTTT.

This chain links TRBV20-1 with TRBJ2-1; TRBD1 matches at 8 bases. The CDR3 consists of 15 residues. Trimming removed 0 bases from V and 10 bases from J; junction bases left unmatched: 11. Germline CDR1 and CDR2: DFQATT and SNEGSKA (reference sequence). DNA for the CDR3: TGCAGTGCTAGAGATCAGTTTAGGGGGGACAGGGAGCAGTTCTTC. Translating gives CSARDQFRGDREQFF.

The rearrangement links TRBV29-1 to TRBJ1-3; D perhaps matches TRBD1 (6 bases). The CDR3 runs to 15 residues. Trimming removed 5 bases from V and 1 base from J, with 15 bases in between. Germline-derived CDR1 and CDR2 are SQVTM and ANQGSEA. This chain's CDR3 is CSVIPRGTSGNTIYF. The CDR3 DNA sequence: TGCAGCGTTATACCGAGGGGGACGTCTGGAAACACCATATATTTT.

V gene TRBV13 combines with J gene TRBJ2-1, with no clear D. This CDR3 comprises 12 residues. Trimming removed 6 bases at V and 4 bases at J, with 7 bases between. Germline CDR1 reads PRHDT; CDR2 reads FYEKMQ (reference sequence). CDR3 coding DNA: TGTGCCAGCAGGACCTCGTACAATGAGCAGTTCTTC. Protein sequence: CASRTSYNEQFF. Full variable domain (missing parts from reference TRBV13 and TRBJ2-1): AAGVIQSPRHLIKEKRETATLKCYPIPRHDTVYWYQQGPGQDPQFLISFYEKMQSDKGSIPDRFSAQQFSDYHSELNMSSLELGDSALYFCASRTSYNEQFFGPGTRLTVL.

V usage is TRBV5-1 and J usage is TRBJ2-2, with a weak D call TRBD1 (6 bases). The germline V gene has CDR1 SGHRS and CDR2 YFSETQ. Trimming took 6 bases from V and 6 from J, leaving 15 bases between them. The CDR3 covers 14 residues. The CDR3 sequence is CASNREYDAGELFF. CDR3 nucleotide sequence: TGCGCCAGCAACAGGGAGTACGATGCCGGGGAGCTGTTTTTT. The full variable domain, with the rest looked up from reference TRBV5-1 and TRBJ2-2, is KAGVTQTPRYLIKTRGQQVTLSCSPISGHRSVSWYQQTPGQGLQFLFEYFSETQRNKGNFPGRFSGRQFSNSRSEMNVSTLELGDSALYLCASNREYDAGELFFGEGSRLTVL.

V and J are TRBV7-2 and TRBJ2-7; TRBD2 agrees at 8 bases. This CDR3 has 14 residues. Germline assignment: CDR1 SGHTA and CDR2 FQGNSA. The V and J ends lost 5 bases and 3 bases, in that order; junction bases with no gene match: 6. The CDR3 here is CASSGLTSGYEQYF. The CDR3 bases are TGTGCCAGCAGCGGATTAACTAGCGGCTACGAGCAGTACTTC.

The chain recombines TRBV4-1 with TRBJ2-7; TRBD2 matches at 7 bases. J lost 5 bases, V lost 4 bases, and 14 bases had no gene match. The CDR3 consists of 16 residues. Germline assignment: CDR1 MGHRA and CDR2 YSYEKL. CDR3 sequence: CASSPRGSLFPHEQYF. The CDR3 DNA reads TGCGCCAGCAGCCCGCGGGGGAGCCTCTTTCCCCACGAGCAGTACTTC.

The V gene is TRBV5-1, the J gene TRBJ2-1, with unresolved D. This CDR3 has 13 residues. Trimming pared 1 base from V and 5 bases from J, leaving 7 bases between. The germline CDR1 and CDR2 sequences are SGHRS and YFSETQ. The CDR3 DNA follows: TGCGCCAGCAGCTTGTCGGTTAACAATGAGCAGTTCTTC. As protein: CASSLSVNNEQFF. The full variable domain, rest sourced from reference TRBV5-1 and TRBJ2-1, is KAGVTQTPRYLIKTRGQQVTLSCSPISGHRSVSWYQQTPGQGLQFLFEYFSETQRNKGNFPGRFSGRQFSNSRSEMNVSTLELGDSALYLCASSLSVNNEQFFGPGTRLTVL.

This chain joins TRBV3-1 and TRBJ2-3, with 7 bases that match TRBD2. This CDR3 has 17 residues. After removal of 0 bases from V and 2 bases from J, the junction contained 8 bases not matched to a gene. Germline CDR1 LGHDT, CDR2 YNNKEL (reference sequence). As DNA, the CDR3 is TGTGCCAGCAGCCAAGATGGCTCAGCGGGGCTCACAGATACGCAGTATTTT. As protein: CASSQDGSAGLTDTQYF.

The CDR3 coding sequence is TGCGCCAGCAGCCCGAGACAGGGTAGCTCCTACGAGCAGTACTTC. Its protein is CASSPRQGSSYEQYF. J is TRBJ2-7 and V is TRBV5-1; 7 bases are a match to TRBD1. The CDR3 length is 15 residues. V lost 4 bases and J lost 0; bases outside the gene matches: 7. In germline, CDR1 is SGHRS, CDR2 YFSETQ.

The V gene is TRBV25-1, the J gene TRBJ1-2; 9 positions agree with TRBD1. Germline CDR1 reads MGHDK; CDR2 reads SYGVNS. There are 16 residues in the CDR3. V trimming: 0 bases; J trimming: 2 bases; junction bases outside the gene matches: 4. The CDR3 loop is CASSEYLDRGNYGYTF. Written as DNA, the CDR3 is TGTGCCAGCAGTGAATACCTGGACAGGGGAAACTATGGCTACACCTTC.

This chain uses TRBV5-8 with TRBJ2-7; the D gene could be TRBD1 or TRBD2 (5 bases each). This CDR3 region has 15 residues. Per the germline V gene, CDR1 is SGHTS and CDR2 is YDEGEE. V was cut by 4 bases and J by 3 bases, with 17 bases left in between. The CDR3 region is CASSLRDHRNYEQYF. CDR3 DNA: TGTGCCAGCAGCCTCCGGGACCATAGGAACTACGAGCAGTACTTC.

This chain connects TRBV11-2 to TRBJ2-1; no clear D. The germline gives CDR1 SGHAT, CDR2 FQNNGV. Trimming took off 1 base at V and 9 bases at J, with 16 bases between the two ends. The CDR3 sequence is 15 residues long. The CDR3 DNA reads as TGTGCCAGCAGCTTAGCGGCGGAAGGTTTATTTGAGCAGTTCTTC. It encodes CASSLAAEGLFEQFF.

This rearrangement joins TRBV20-1 to TRBJ2-7; D ambiguous. Deletions cut 0 bases from V and 3 bases from J, with 12 bases between. The CDR3 runs 14 residues. Germline CDR1 and CDR2: DFQATT and SNEGSKA (reference sequence). This CDR3 reads CSARDILARYEQYF. The CDR3 region has the DNA TGCAGTGCTAGAGATATCCTGGCCCGCTACGAGCAGTACTTC.

The chain carries TRBV6-5 and TRBJ2-5; a possible D gene is TRBD1 (8 bases). This CDR3 is 15 amino acids long. Between the trimmed V and J ends, which lost 2 bases and 5 bases, there was a span of 15 bases. Looked up from germline, CDR1 is MNHEY and CDR2 is SVGAGI. The DNA for the CDR3 is TGTGCCAGCAGTTACGGCGGACAGGGAGGGGAGACCCAGTACTTC. It translates to CASSYGGQGGETQYF.

The rearrangement links TRBV4-1 to TRBJ2-5; no definite D call. The germline CDR1 and CDR2 sequences are MGHRA and YSYEKL. V was clipped by 6 bases and J by 5 bases, with 19 bases between them. The CDR3 is 15 amino acids. The DNA for the CDR3 is TGCGCCAGCAGTAGGGAAAGAACCGCTGTTGAGACCCAGTACTTC. Residues: CASSRERTAVETQYF.

This chain links TRBV7-9 with TRBJ2-1; no clear D. V shed 2 bases and J shed 2 bases, with 10 bases lying between them. This CDR3 region has 15 residues. CDR1 and CDR2 (germline): SEHNR, FQNEAQ (reference sequence). The CDR3 loop reads CASSLLEYPYNEQFF. The CDR3 nucleotides read TGTGCCAGCAGCTTACTAGAGTACCCCTACAATGAGCAGTTCTTC.

The chain has TRBV29-1 and TRBJ1-1; 8 nucleotides agree with TRBD1. This CDR3 is 16 amino acids long. The V and J ends lost 4 bases and 3 bases, in that order; junction bases with no gene match: 13. Germline CDR1 and CDR2: SQVTM and ANQGSEA. The DNA of the CDR3 is TGCAGCGTTGCGTTCCCCCAGGGGGCTCGGTACACTGAAGCTTTCTTT. Translation: CSVAFPQGARYTEAFF.

V usage is TRBV6-4 and J usage is TRBJ2-1; 13 positions agree with TRBD2. J was trimmed by 10 bases and V by 5 bases; bases with no gene match: 11. This CDR3 is built from 16 residues. Germline values: CDR1 MRHNA, CDR2 SNTAGT. The chain's CDR3 is CASSPEGTSGVQEQFF. CDR3 in DNA: TGTGCCAGCAGTCCAGAGGGGACTAGCGGGGTTCAAGAGCAGTTCTTC.

CDR3 DNA: TGTGCCAGCAGCGTGGGGGAGGTCCACGAGCAGTACTTC. Protein sequence: CASSVGEVHEQYF. This chain uses TRBV9 with TRBJ2-7, with TRBD2 as a possible D gene (6 bases). CDR1 and CDR2 from the germline V gene are SGDLS and YYNGEE. CDR3 length: 13 amino acids. V dropped 2 bases and J dropped 5 bases, with 11 bases sitting between them. Complete variable domain (other parts from reference TRBV9 and TRBJ2-7): DSGVTQTPKHLITATGQRVTLRCSPRSGDLSVYWYQQSLDQGLQFLIQYYNGEERAKGNILERFSAQQFPDLHSELNLSSLELGDSALYFCASSVGEVHEQYFGPGTRLTVT.

The chain couples TRBV7-9 to TRBJ2-5, with TRBD2 matching 8 bases. After removal of 5 bases from V and 2 bases from J, the junction contained 4 bases not matched to a gene. CDR3 size: 14 residues. The germline V gene encodes CDR1 SEHNR and CDR2 FQNEAQ (reference sequence). The CDR3 bases are TGTGCCAGCAGCCCCCCGGGGGGGCAAGAGACCCAGTACTTC. Amino acid sequence: CASSPPGGQETQYF.

The rearrangement links TRBV29-1 to TRBJ2-3; D may be TRBD2 (6 bases). Germline V gene data show CDR1 as SQVTM and CDR2 as ANQGSEA. The CDR3 totals 13 residues. The V and J ends lost 6 bases and 1 base respectively, with 11 bases between them. DNA of the CDR3: TGCAGCGTCCAGGGAGGCGGCACAGATACGCAGTATTTT. Translating it yields CSVQGGGTDTQYF.

The rearrangement uses TRBV5-1 and TRBJ2-5; D gene uncertain. The CDR3 runs 14 residues. CDR1 is SGHRS and CDR2 is YFSETQ in the germline V gene. Trimming took off 1 base at V and 2 bases at J, with 9 bases between the two ends. CDR3 amino acids: CASSLYGKQETQYF. As DNA, the CDR3 is TGCGCCAGCAGCTTGTATGGTAAACAAGAGACCCAGTACTTC. Full variable domain (remainder filled in from reference TRBV5-1 and TRBJ2-5): KAGVTQTPRYLIKTRGQQVTLSCSPISGHRSVSWYQQTPGQGLQFLFEYFSETQRNKGNFPGRFSGRQFSNSRSEMNVSTLELGDSALYLCASSLYGKQETQYFGPGTRLLVL.

The rearrangement links TRBV18 to TRBJ1-2; 7 bases fit TRBD1. The CDR3 runs to 13 residues. J was trimmed by 8 bases and V by 6 bases; bases with no gene match: 9. Germline CDR1 is KGHSH and CDR2 is LQKENI. In nucleotides, the CDR3 is TGTGCCAGCTCCCCAAACGGGGACAGAGGCTACACCTTC. Protein: CASSPNGDRGYTF.

The chain carries TRBV4-1 and TRBJ2-1; no definite D call. CDR1 is MGHRA and CDR2 is YSYEKL in the germline V gene. V was shortened by 4 bases and J by 9 bases, with 16 bases between the two germline ends. This CDR3 comprises 14 residues. Written as DNA, the CDR3 is TGCGCCAGCAGCCGATTTGCGGCGTCCGGTGAGCAGTTCTTC. This gives the protein CASSRFAASGEQFF.

V is TRBV12-3 or TRBV12-4 and J is TRBJ1-6; maybe TRBD1 (5 bases). Deletions cut 6 bases from V and 7 bases from J, with 13 bases between. The CDR3 runs to 14 residues. The CDR3 sequence is CASSLGRDNSPLHF. The CDR3 DNA sequence: TGTGCCAGCAGCCTTGGCAGGGACAATTCACCCCTCCACTTT.

This chain joins TRBV28 and TRBJ2-3; TRBD1 matches at 9 bases. The germline gives CDR1 MDHEN, CDR2 SYDVKM. This CDR3 spans 14 amino acids. With V trimmed by 5 bases and J by 1 base, 1 base remained unmatched. CDR3 sequence (DNA): TGTGCCAGCAGTCGGGACAGGGGCACAGATACGCAGTATTTT. The encoded protein is CASSRDRGTDTQYF.

This chain uses TRBV20-1 with TRBJ2-7; the match to TRBD2 covers 7 bases. J was trimmed by 4 bases and V by 0 bases; bases with no gene match: 6. Per germline, CDR1 DFQATT and CDR2 SNEGSKA (reference sequence). CDR3 length equals 14 residues. The CDR3 nucleotides read TGCAGTGCTAGAGAGTGGCGGGAGATGTACGAGCAGTACTTC. Protein sequence: CSAREWREMYEQYF.

This clonotype was observed a single time. V usage is TRBV7-9 and J usage is TRBJ1-1; D unclear. CDR3 length equals 14 residues. Germline CDR1 and CDR2: SEHNR and FQNEAQ (reference sequence). V lost 2 bases to trimming and J lost 6 bases, with 13 bases between them. The CDR3 loop reads CASSLLGSGSEAFF. The CDR3 DNA reads as TGTGCCAGCAGCTTACTAGGGTCGGGGTCTGAAGCTTTCTTT.